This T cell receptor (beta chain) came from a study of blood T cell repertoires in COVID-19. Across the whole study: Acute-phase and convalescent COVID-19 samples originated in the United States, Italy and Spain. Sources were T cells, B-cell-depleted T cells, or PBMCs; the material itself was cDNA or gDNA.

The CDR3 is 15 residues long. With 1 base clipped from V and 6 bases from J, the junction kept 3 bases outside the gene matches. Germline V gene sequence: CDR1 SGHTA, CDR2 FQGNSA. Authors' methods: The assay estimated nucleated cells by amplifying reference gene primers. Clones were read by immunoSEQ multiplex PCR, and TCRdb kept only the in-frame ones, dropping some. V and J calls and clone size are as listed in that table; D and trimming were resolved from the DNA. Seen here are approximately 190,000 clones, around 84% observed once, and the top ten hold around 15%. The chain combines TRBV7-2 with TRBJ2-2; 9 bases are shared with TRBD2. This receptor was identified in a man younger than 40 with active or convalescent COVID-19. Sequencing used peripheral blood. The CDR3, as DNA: TGTGCCAGCAGCTTAGAGCGGGGGGTTGCCGGGGAGCTGTTTTTT. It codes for CASSLERGVAGELFF.